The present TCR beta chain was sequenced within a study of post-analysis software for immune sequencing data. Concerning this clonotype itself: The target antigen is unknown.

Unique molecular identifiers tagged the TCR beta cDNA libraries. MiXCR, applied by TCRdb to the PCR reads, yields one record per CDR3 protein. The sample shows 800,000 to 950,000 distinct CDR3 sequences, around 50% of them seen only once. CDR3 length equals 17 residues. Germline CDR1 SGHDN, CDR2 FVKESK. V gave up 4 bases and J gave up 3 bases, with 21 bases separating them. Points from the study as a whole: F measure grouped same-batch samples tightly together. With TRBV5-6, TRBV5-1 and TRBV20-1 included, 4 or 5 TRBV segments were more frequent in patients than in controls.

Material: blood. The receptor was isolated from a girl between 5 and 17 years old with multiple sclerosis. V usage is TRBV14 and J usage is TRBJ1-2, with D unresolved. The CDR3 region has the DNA TGTGCCAGCAGCCTCAGTCGGAATGTTCCGGGTCACTATGGCTACACCTTC. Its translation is CASSLSRNVPGHYGYTF.